These 5 T cell receptor beta chains were sequenced from one sample in a study of Ad26.COV2.S vaccination and SARS-CoV-2 variants. TCRdb keeps only in-frame clones here, not all; method: immunoSEQ multiplex PCR. The sample consists of 360,000 or so clones, over 75% of them appearing once. Indicated treatment: 19 received Ad26.COV2.S at low or high dose, single or two shots; 5 received placebo; per-sample allocation not given. After the first vaccine or placebo injection, samples were drawn on day 63. The sample consisted of peripheral blood, taken in a trial of Ad26.COV2.S vaccine versus placebo. The receptors stem from a person between 18 and 65 years old who received the Ad26.COV2.S COVID-19 vaccine or a placebo.

The chain carries TRBV5-4 and TRBJ1-2; D unclear. The CDR3 has 12 residues. Germline V gene data show CDR1 as SGHNT and CDR2 as YYREEE (reference sequence). The V end lost 1 base, the J end lost 4 bases, and 5 bases lay between the germline ends. CDR3 nucleotide sequence: TGTGCCAGCAGCTTGTGGGGCTATGGCTACACCTTC. The encoded protein is CASSLWGYGYTF.

The V and J genes are TRBV3-1 (or the pseudogene TRBV3-2) and TRBJ2-5; no definite D call. The CDR3 consists of 14 residues. Germline V gene sequence: CDR1 LGHDT, CDR2 YNNKEL (reference sequence). The ends were cut back, 0 bases at V and 5 bases at J, with 10 bases in the middle. CDR3: CASSQDRGGETQYF. The CDR3 DNA is TGTGCCAGCAGCCAAGATCGTGGTGGGGAGACCCAGTACTTC.

This clone was detected a few times. The chain couples TRBV5-4 to TRBJ1-5; the D gene is possibly TRBD1 (5 bases). Germline V gives CDR1 SGHNT, CDR2 YYREEE (reference sequence). The CDR3 runs 14 residues. V lost 1 base, J lost 1 base, and 6 bases lay in between. As DNA, the CDR3 is TGTGCCAGCAGCTTGTGGGGGAGCAATCAGCCCCAGCATTTT. Protein product: CASSLWGSNQPQHF.

This chain joins TRBV12-3 or TRBV12-4 and TRBJ2-3; 9 bases line up with TRBD1. The V segment lost 8 bases and the J segment 6 bases; nucleotides outside the gene matches: 6. The CDR3 consists of 13 residues. The CDR3 DNA follows: TGTGCCAGCCGCGACAGGGGGGGTGATACGCAGTATTTT. This sequence encodes CASRDRGGDTQYF.

CDR3 coding DNA: TGTGCCAGCTCATCGGACAGGGGGAGGACTGAAGCTTTCTTT. Translating gives CASSSDRGRTEAFF. The chain couples TRBV18 to TRBJ1-1; 10 nucleotides line up with TRBD1. CDR1 is KGHSH, CDR2 LQKENI, per germline. V trimming: 5 bases; J trimming: 5 bases; junction bases outside the gene matches: 5. CDR3 size: 14 residues.